This paragraph covers one T cell receptor (beta chain) sequence. It has no known antigen specificity. Per-nucleotide qualities are absent, and no much larger clonotype sits a single base away. This entry is derived from a study of OX40 agonist ivuxolimab in advanced cancers. About the full investigation: Ivuxolimab was a fully human IgG2 agonistic monoclonal antibody targeting the costimulatory receptor OX40 (CD134). The monotherapy dose-escalation portion (N of about 47 patients) of the phase I ivuxolimab trial is reported in the paper. Patients were allowed to have had prior anti-PD-1, anti-PD-L1 or anti-CTLA-4 therapy, and approximately 43% of the dose-escalation patients had previously received checkpoint inhibitors. Intravenous ivuxolimab was administered to patients every 2 weeks at six dose levels: 0.01, 0.1, 0.3, 1.5, 3 and 10 mg/kg. The purpose of peripheral TCRbeta sequencing was to test whether ivuxolimab changed TCR sequence diversity and led to clonal T-cell expansion. The dose-escalation cohort was around 83% male with a mean age of around 64 years, ranging from roughly 23 to 85. Partial responses were achieved by three dose-escalation patients, of whom one had hepatocellular carcinoma and two had cutaneous melanoma. Of the approximately 50 dose-escalation patients, hepatocellular carcinoma was present in roughly 19, melanoma in roughly 15, renal cell carcinoma in 9 and head and neck cancer in 9.

Broader findings and caveats from the paper: Low levels of normalized T-cell clonal expansion were also seen in some patients who did not respond. After ivuxolimab, more expanded clones were found on average in CD8+ T cells than in CD4+ T cells. At doses of 0.1 to 3.0 mg/kg, clonal expansion of both CD4+ and CD8+ blood T cells was observed from baseline to week 6. Partial responders in the 0.1-3.0 mg/kg groups had among the lowest normalized peripheral clonal expansion, especially among CD8+ T cells. The antigen specificity of the peripheral T cells that underwent clonal expansion was not determined.

Genomic DNA was isolated from the sorted cells so that the TCRbeta CDR3 region could be sequenced. The immunoSEQ Assay was used for sequencing of TCRbeta CDR3 regions. TCRdb's version of the immuneACCESS table is confined to in-frame rearrangements and falls short of the full clone set. An unresolved V gene accounts for under half of the shortfall where checked; the remainder is of unknown origin. The sample table lists more than 10,000 clones, roughly 78% of them with a count of one. 30% to 45% of the sample rests with the top ten. Patients with a history of autoimmune disease or receiving systemic immunosuppression were excluded from the trial. Peripheral blood for TCR sequencing was collected from all dose cohorts at baseline, on cycle 4 day 1, and on cycle 7 day 1. The samples were taken from a phase I, first-in-human, multicenter, open-label dose-escalation trial of ivuxolimab. Adults with locally advanced or metastatic melanoma, renal cell, hepatocellular, or head and neck squamous cell carcinoma were enrolled in the trial. CD4+ and CD8+ T cells were sorted separately from peripheral blood before TCR sequencing.

CDR1 LNHNV and CDR2 YYDKDF were looked up in the germline V gene (reference sequence). V loses 1 base, J loses 0 bases, and the germline ends lie 7 bases apart. The CDR3 sequence holds 14 residues, the cysteine and phenylalanine included. The DNA shown is the 42-base CDR3, in frame from base 1. This specimen consisted of CD4+ or CD8+ T cells sorted from blood, obtained in a trial of the OX40 agonist ivuxolimab. The sequence is built from TRBV15 and TRBJ2-7, with no reliable assignment of the D segment. This TCR came from an adult with an advanced solid tumor such as melanoma, head and neck, liver or kidney cancer. CDR3 protein: CATSRVAASYEQYF. The sequenced DNA is TGTGCCACCAGCAGAGTGGCAGCCTCCTACGAGCAGTACTTC.